The 29 T cell receptor beta chains presented below share a single source sample, sequenced in a study of early T cells in non-severe SARS-CoV-2 infection (dated by TCRdb to the early 2020s). The library was made by 5' RACE. Sequencing was performed on a NextSeq 500. Using fastp at Q25 and MiXCR, TCRdb reprocessed the public reads and kept productive beta chains. A single entry per CDR3 protein holds the most common genes and DNA from its merged rows. Counted in this sample were about 67,000 distinct CDR3 sequences; approximately 10% of them appeared once. The top ten clonotypes cover 3% to 4% of the sample. Sequencing was done on a sample of whole blood. These receptors all stem from an adult who was a healthcare worker with PCR-confirmed SARS-CoV-2 infection or an uninfected control (not recorded which).

This clonotype came up many times. V gene TRBV6-2 or TRBV6-3 combines with J gene TRBJ2-7, with TRBD1 matching 8 bases. J was trimmed by 2 bases and V by 4 bases; bases with no gene match: 7. The germline CDR1 and CDR2 sequences are MNHEY and SVGEGT. CDR3 size: 15 residues. The CDR3 DNA follows: TGTGCCAGCAGTTCCCTCAGGGGGCCTACCTACGAGCAGTACTTC. The encoded protein is CASSSLRGPTYEQYF.

Ten or more counts support this clonotype. This rearrangement joins TRBV5-1 to TRBJ1-3; D perhaps matches TRBD1 (6 bases). The CDR3 loop spans 15 amino acids. Trimming took off 0 bases at V and 0 bases at J, with 7 bases between the two ends. Germline V gives CDR1 SGHRS, CDR2 YFSETQ. CDR3 protein: CASSLAGDSGNTIYF. The CDR3 nucleotides read TGCGCCAGCAGCTTGGCAGGGGACTCTGGAAACACCATATATTTT.

The table lists this clonotype with a few counts. The V and J genes are TRBV7-6 and TRBJ2-1; D possibly uses TRBD1 or TRBD2 (5 bases each). V was clipped by 5 bases and J by 6 bases, with 14 bases between them. Germline V gene data show CDR1 as SGHVS and CDR2 as FNYEAQ. CDR3 size: 14 residues. CDR3 bases: TGTGCCAGCAGCCCCTTGGGACCAGCCAATGAGCAGTTCTTC. It encodes CASSPLGPANEQFF. Full variable domain (rest looked up from reference TRBV7-6 and TRBJ2-1): GAGVSQSPRYKVTKRGQDVALRCDPISGHVSLYWYRQALGQGPEFLTYFNYEAQQDKSGLPNDRFSAERPEGSISTLTIQRTEQRDSAMYRCASSPLGPANEQFFGPGTRLTVL.

The chain recombines TRBV29-1 with TRBJ2-5; D possibly corresponds to TRBD2 (6 bases). V lost 3 bases and J lost 0, with 11 bases in between. The germline CDR1 and CDR2 sequences are SQVTM and ANQGSEA. This CDR3 has 14 amino acids. The CDR3 loop is CSVELEGHQETQYF. In nucleotides, the CDR3 is TGCAGCGTTGAGTTGGAGGGGCACCAAGAGACCCAGTACTTC. The whole variable domain, remainder taken from reference TRBV29-1 and TRBJ2-5, is SAVISQKPSRDICQRGTSLTIQCQVDSQVTMMFWYRQQPGQSLTLIATANQGSEATYESGFVIDKFPISRPNLTFSTLTVSNMSPEDSSIYLCSVELEGHQETQYFGPGTRLLVL.

This clonotype was observed at least ten times. V gene TRBV6-5 combines with J gene TRBJ2-3; D unclear. Germline values: CDR1 MNHEY, CDR2 SVGAGI. The CDR3 length is 9 residues. V was pared by 8 bases and J by 10 bases, with 7 bases between. The CDR3 DNA follows: TGTGCCAGCGGCCACCCGCAGTATTTT. Protein sequence: CASGHPQYF.

This clonotype was seen more than once but under ten times. The rearrangement uses TRBV7-9 and TRBJ2-2; D uncertain. V was trimmed by 6 bases and J by 0 bases, leaving 5 bases between them. The germline V gene encodes CDR1 SEHNR and CDR2 FQNEAQ (reference sequence). The CDR3 totals 13 residues. This chain's CDR3 is CASRKANTGELFF. CDR3 sequence (DNA): TGTGCCAGCAGAAAGGCGAACACCGGGGAGCTGTTTTTT.

The rearrangement joins TRBV12-5 to TRBJ2-7; D is unclear. The CDR3 totals 12 residues. Germline CDR1 LGHNT, CDR2 FRNRAP. With 6 bases removed from V and 2 bases from J, the gap between germline ends came to 8 bases. The CDR3, as DNA: TGTGCTAGTGGGAATCAGCCCTACGAGCAGTACTTC. Translated: CASGNQPYEQYF.

Ten or more counts support this clonotype. This sequence joins TRBV2 and TRBJ2-5; no clear D. The CDR3 totals 11 residues. V was pared by 8 bases and J by 4 bases, with 8 bases between. CDR1 and CDR2 (germline): SNHLY, FYNNEI. CDR3 nucleotide sequence: TGTGCCAGCGGCCGGCGAGAGACCCAGTACTTC. This gives the protein CASGRRETQYF.

Turning to this clonotype: A read error may explain this, as a much larger clone is one base away. The chain employs TRBV29-1 and TRBJ1-5; tentatively, D is TRBD1 (6 bases). Trimming stripped 6 bases from V and 3 bases from J, with 12 bases between. This CDR3 has 13 amino acids. Germline V gene lookup returns CDR1 SQVTM and CDR2 ANQGSEA. The DNA of the CDR3 is TGCAGCGTACAGGGAGATGACAATCAGCCCCAGCATTTT. Its protein product is CSVQGDDNQPQHF. The full variable domain, completed using reference TRBV29-1 and TRBJ1-5, is SAVISQKPSRDICQRGTSLTIQCQVDSQVTMMFWYRQQPGQSLTLIATANQGSEATYESGFVIDKFPISRPNLTFSTLTVSNMSPEDSSIYLCSVQGDDNQPQHFGDGTRLSIL.

This clonotype occurred many times. The chain employs TRBV20-1 and TRBJ2-7, with D uncertain. Per germline, CDR1 DFQATT and CDR2 SNEGSKA (reference sequence). The CDR3 runs to 12 residues. The V gene lost 0 bases and the J gene lost 3 bases, with 6 bases spanning the gap. The CDR3 DNA reads TGCAGTGCTAGAGACAGTAACTACGAGCAGTACTTC. Its protein product is CSARDSNYEQYF.

This clonotype was counted a few times. The CDR3 coding sequence is TGTGCCAGCAGCCCTCTTTGGCAGGGCCATACTGAAGCTTTCTTT. Translating gives CASSPLWQGHTEAFF. V and J are TRBV11-1 and TRBJ1-1, with TRBD1 as a possible D gene (5 bases). Trimming shortened V by 5 bases and J by 5 bases, and 18 bases separated the two germline ends. From germline, CDR1 is SGHAT and CDR2 FQDESV (reference sequence). There are 15 residues in the CDR3.

This clonotype was counted only a few times. The chain has TRBV19 and TRBJ1-5, with 10 positions matching TRBD1. CDR3 size: 15 residues. Germline V gene data show CDR1 as LNHDA and CDR2 as SQIVND (reference sequence). Trimming took 5 bases from V and 2 from J; bases not matched to a gene: 3. CDR3 sequence reads: CASSPGTGGNQPQHF. CDR3 nucleotide sequence: TGTGCCAGTAGTCCGGGGACAGGGGGCAATCAGCCCCAGCATTTT.

The chain carries TRBV19 and TRBJ2-5; 8 nucleotides line up with TRBD2. With 4 bases clipped from V and 3 bases from J, the junction kept 1 base outside the gene matches. Germline V gene lookup returns CDR1 LNHDA and CDR2 SQIVND (reference sequence). The CDR3 contains 13 residues. The CDR3 is CASSTLAEETQYF. Here the CDR3 DNA reads TGTGCCAGTAGTACACTAGCGGAAGAGACCCAGTACTTC. The whole variable domain, remainder taken from reference TRBV19 and TRBJ2-5, is DGGITQSPKYLFRKEGQNVTLSCEQNLNHDAMYWYRQDPGQGLRLIYYSQIVNDFQKGDIAEGYSVSREKKESFPLTVTSAQKNPTAFYLCASSTLAEETQYFGPGTRLLVL.

This clonotype was recorded a few times. V and J are TRBV5-5 and TRBJ1-5; D possibly corresponds to TRBD1 (6 bases). V lost 3 bases and J lost 0, with 19 bases in between. Germline V gene lookup returns CDR1 SGHKS and CDR2 YYEKEE (reference sequence). The CDR3 runs 18 residues. For the CDR3, the DNA is TGTGCCAGCAGCTGGGCCTGGACAGCCGTTTATAGCAATCAGCCCCAGCATTTT. Translation gives CASSWAWTAVYSNQPQHF.

This clonotype was picked up a small number of times. The genes are TRBV9 and TRBJ2-3; TRBD2 matches at 8 bases. Germline loops: CDR1 SGDLS, CDR2 YYNGEE. The CDR3 totals 15 residues. Trimming removed 5 bases from V and 6 bases from J; junction bases left unmatched: 11. The CDR3 reads CASSRISGGADTQYF. The CDR3 DNA reads TGTGCCAGCAGTCGTATAAGCGGGGGCGCGGATACGCAGTATTTT.

This clonotype was seen many times. CDR3 bases: TGTGCCAGCAGCCACGGACTAGCGGGGGGTTTAGAGACCCAGTACTTC. Its translation: CASSHGLAGGLETQYF. This chain links TRBV7-9 with TRBJ2-5; 14 nucleotides agree with TRBD2. Germline V lookup: CDR1 SEHNR, CDR2 FQNEAQ (reference sequence). The CDR3 sequence is 16 residues long. Unmatched junction bases numbered 6, after V lost 5 bases and J lost 4 bases.

This chain joins TRBV18 and TRBJ1-5; 7 bases align to TRBD1. This CDR3 contains 15 residues. Germline V gives CDR1 KGHSH, CDR2 LQKENI. V was pared by 3 bases and J by 2 bases, with 4 bases of the junction left unmatched. CDR3 region: CASSPETGGNQPQHF. CDR3 DNA: TGTGCCAGCTCACCGGAAACAGGGGGCAATCAGCCCCAGCATTTT.

Comment on this clonotype: Its ends do not fully match the called genes, so a read error is possible. The chain recombines TRBV6-1 with TRBJ2-7; unclear D gene. This CDR3 is built from 12 residues. The germline CDR1 and CDR2 sequences are MNHNS and SASEGT. CDR3 nucleotide sequence: TGTGCCAGCTGTGAACCCCCGTACGAGCAGTACTTC. It specifies CASCEPPYEQYF.

This clonotype has at least ten counts. This chain connects TRBV12-3 or TRBV12-4 to TRBJ2-3, with D perhaps TRBD1 (5 bases). V lost 3 bases to trimming and J lost 7 bases, with 17 bases between them. There are 15 residues in the CDR3. CDR3 sequence: CASSFGQGTWYTQYF. The CDR3 coding sequence is TGTGCCAGCAGTTTCGGGCAGGGCACCTGGTATACGCAGTATTTT.

The table lists this clonotype with many counts. The genes are TRBV20-1 and TRBJ1-5, with D possibly being TRBD1 (5 bases). Trimming left V 5 bases short and J 1 base short, with 12 bases between. The germline V gene has CDR1 DFQATT and CDR2 SNEGSKA (reference sequence). This CDR3 is 14 amino acids long. The CDR3 DNA reads TGCAGTGCTCCCCCCGGGGGAAGCAATCAGCCCCAGCATTTT. Protein: CSAPPGGSNQPQHF.

In this sample, this clonotype turned up many times. The chain employs TRBV11-2 and TRBJ2-3; TRBD2 matches at 9 bases. The ends lost 1 base at V and 0 bases at J; junction bases unmatched: 5. This CDR3 spans 17 amino acids. Looked up from germline, CDR1 is SGHAT and CDR2 is FQNNGV. CDR3 sequence (DNA): TGTGCCAGCAGCTTAGGTGCTAGCGGGATTAGCACAGATACGCAGTATTTT. Translating it yields CASSLGASGISTDTQYF.

This chain connects TRBV29-1 to TRBJ1-2; D not certain. This CDR3 spans 11 amino acids. V lost 6 bases and J lost 5, with 10 bases in between. Germline assignment: CDR1 SQVTM and CDR2 ANQGSEA. The CDR3 here is CSVQVDYGYTF. CDR3 DNA: TGCAGCGTACAAGTGGATTATGGCTACACCTTC. Looking up the rest from reference TRBV29-1 and TRBJ1-2 gives the full variable domain: SAVISQKPSRDICQRGTSLTIQCQVDSQVTMMFWYRQQPGQSLTLIATANQGSEATYESGFVIDKFPISRPNLTFSTLTVSNMSPEDSSIYLCSVQVDYGYTFGSGTRLTVV.

Ten or more counts support this clonotype. The V call is TRBV7-2, the J call TRBJ2-3; no definite D call. Germline CDR1 is SGHTA and CDR2 is FQGNSA. V lost 1 base and J 0 bases, leaving 8 bases between the germline ends. This CDR3 has 15 amino acids. The CDR3 sequence: CASSLVRQSTDTQYF. The CDR3 DNA is TGTGCCAGCAGCTTAGTGCGACAAAGCACAGATACGCAGTATTTT.

The sample holds many counts of this clonotype. V usage is TRBV3-1 and J usage is TRBJ1-6; D might be TRBD1 (5 bases). The germline CDR1 and CDR2 sequences are LGHDT and YNNKEL (reference sequence). V lost 3 bases and J 5 bases, leaving 5 bases between the germline ends. The CDR3 spans 13 residues. The CDR3 is CASSHRDNSPLHF. CDR3 DNA: TGTGCCAGCAGCCACAGGGATAATTCACCCCTCCACTTT.

This clonotype has at least ten counts. The chain carries TRBV6-2 or TRBV6-3 and TRBJ2-7, with 7 bases that match TRBD1. V lost 8 bases, J lost 4 bases, and 8 bases stayed unmatched. Per germline, CDR1 MNHEY and CDR2 SVGEGT. The CDR3 is 13 residues long. CDR3 coding DNA: TGTGCCAGCCCGGGCGGACAGGCGTACGAGCAGTACTTC. Its protein is CASPGGQAYEQYF.

This clonotype was observed many times. The V call is TRBV6-5, the J call TRBJ1-2; possibly TRBD1 for D (5 bases). The germline gives CDR1 MNHEY, CDR2 SVGAGI. V was cut by 7 bases and J by 8 bases, with 17 bases left in between. The CDR3 has 13 amino acids. The CDR3 spells CASTKLQGQGYTF. DNA for the CDR3: TGTGCCAGCACTAAACTGCAGGGTCAAGGCTACACCTTC.

There are many counts of this clonotype. This CDR3 reads CAWSFTASYEQYF. The CDR3 nucleotides read TGTGCCTGGAGTTTTACAGCTTCCTACGAGCAGTACTTC. The chain links TRBV30 to TRBJ2-7; D is unclear. V gave up 2 bases and J gave up 1 base, with 9 bases separating them. Germline assignment: CDR1 GTSNPN and CDR2 SVGIG (reference sequence). CDR3 size: 13 residues.

This clonotype was observed at least ten times. The J gene is TRBJ2-3, the V gene TRBV6-2 or TRBV6-3, with 7 bases fitting TRBD2. Germline V lookup: CDR1 MNHEY, CDR2 SVGEGT. With V trimmed by 6 bases and J by 4 bases, 10 bases remained unmatched. The CDR3 length is 15 residues. CDR3 in amino acids: CASRAYVTSPDTQYF. The CDR3 region has the DNA TGTGCCAGCAGAGCTTACGTGACTAGCCCAGATACGCAGTATTTT.

This clonotype showed up many times. The rearrangement uses TRBV20-1 and TRBJ1-6; possible D gene TRBD1, 5 bases. Germline values: CDR1 DFQATT, CDR2 SNEGSKA (reference sequence). Between the trimmed V and J ends, which lost 3 bases and 10 bases, there was a span of 16 bases. The CDR3 loop spans 14 amino acids. This chain's CDR3 is CSASYGEGLSPLHF. The CDR3 DNA follows: TGCAGTGCTAGTTATGGAGAGGGGCTCTCACCCCTCCACTTT.